These 29 T cell receptor beta chains originate from one sample sequenced in a study of a mutant IDH1 vaccine in newly diagnosed glioma. Time point described: week 35, safety follow-up. The study gave 300 ug of mutant IDH1 20-mer peptide per vaccine dose, with topical imiquimod. Sequencing was performed with immunoSEQ multiplex PCR; in TCRdb, only in-frame clones are kept and a portion is missing. The sample includes around 44,000 clones, 70% to 85% seen only once; the top ten take approximately 6.8%. These receptors lack a known antigen. Material: PBMCs, obtained from a glioma patient whose treatment included an IDH1 peptide vaccine. Source of these receptors: a man aged 35 to 55 with glioma.

The chain is built from TRBV5-6 and TRBJ2-2; D gene unclear. V was pared by 0 bases and J by 9 bases, with 6 bases between. This CDR3 spans 12 amino acids. Germline V gene sequence: CDR1 SGHDT, CDR2 YYEEEE. The CDR3: CASSLGSRELFF. In DNA, the CDR3 is TGTGCCAGCAGCTTGGGATCCCGGGAGCTGTTTTTT. The full variable domain, completed using reference TRBV5-6 and TRBJ2-2, is DAGVTQSPTHLIKTRGQQVTLRCSPKSGHDTVSWYQQALGQGPQFIFQYYEEEERQRGNFPDRFSGHQFPNYSSELNVNALLLGDSALYLCASSLGSRELFFGEGSRLTVL.

The chain has TRBV7-9 and TRBJ2-5, with TRBD2 matching over 11 bases. Germline V gene data show CDR1 as SEHNR and CDR2 as FQNEAQ (reference sequence). Losses at the gene ends were 4 bases for V and 2 bases for J; bases not matched to a gene: 6. The CDR3 runs 16 residues. The CDR3 nucleotides are TGTGCCAGCAGCTGGGGACTAGCGGTAATTCAAGAGACCCAGTACTTC. As protein: CASSWGLAVIQETQYF.

J is TRBJ1-5 and V is TRBV5-4; maybe TRBD1 (6 bases). Germline V CDR1 and CDR2: SGHNT, YYREEE (reference sequence). V was clipped by 4 bases and J by 3 bases, with 11 bases between them. The CDR3 contains 14 residues. The chain's CDR3 is CASSPGVTNQPQHF. As DNA, the CDR3 is TGTGCCAGCAGCCCAGGGGTGACCAATCAGCCCCAGCATTTT. The full variable domain, its missing parts supplied by reference TRBV5-4 and TRBJ1-5, is ETGVTQSPTHLIKTRGQQVTLRCSSQSGHNTVSWYQQALGQGPQFIFQYYREEENGRGNFPPRFSGLQFPNYSSELNVNALELDDSALYLCASSPGVTNQPQHFGDGTRLSIL.

This clone has just a few counts. The chain couples TRBV4-1 to TRBJ1-2; possible D gene TRBD1, 5 bases. The CDR3 sequence is 16 residues long. Germline assignment: CDR1 MGHRA and CDR2 YSYEKL. V lost 3 bases to trimming and J lost 0 bases, with 14 bases between them. The CDR3 sequence: CASSQDGDGPNYGYTF. CDR3 nucleotide sequence: TGCGCCAGCAGCCAGGACGGGGACGGTCCTAACTATGGCTACACCTTC.

The genes are TRBV29-1 and TRBJ1-1; 7 positions agree with TRBD1. V was pared by 6 bases and J by 4 bases, with 11 bases of the junction left unmatched. The CDR3 runs 14 residues. Germline V gives CDR1 SQVTM, CDR2 ANQGSEA. Written as DNA, the CDR3 is TGCAGCGTGGGGGAAGGGGGCGGGAGCACTGAAGCTTTCTTT. Amino acid sequence: CSVGEGGGSTEAFF. Full variable domain (rest looked up from reference TRBV29-1 and TRBJ1-1): SAVISQKPSRDICQRGTSLTIQCQVDSQVTMMFWYRQQPGQSLTLIATANQGSEATYESGFVIDKFPISRPNLTFSTLTVSNMSPEDSSIYLCSVGEGGGSTEAFFGQGTRLTVV.

CDR3 nucleotide sequence: TGTGCCAGCAGCTGGGACAGGGGGCTCTCCACTGAAGCTTTCTTT. Residues: CASSWDRGLSTEAFF. The rearrangement uses TRBV6-1 and TRBJ1-1, with 12 bases matching TRBD1. Germline assignment: CDR1 MNHNS and CDR2 SASEGT. The CDR3 totals 15 residues. V lost 6 bases, J lost 4 bases, and 6 bases stayed unmatched.

The rearrangement joins TRBV7-9 to TRBJ2-3; no clear D. Trimming stripped 3 bases from V and 6 bases from J, with 7 bases between. The CDR3 loop spans 12 amino acids. CDR1 is SEHNR, CDR2 FQNEAQ, per germline (reference sequence). CDR3 region: CASSFEVDTQYF. The CDR3 coding sequence is TGTGCCAGCAGCTTTGAGGTGGATACGCAGTATTTT. The full variable domain, rest sourced from reference TRBV7-9 and TRBJ2-3, is DTGVSQNPRHKITKRGQNVTFRCDPISEHNRLYWYRQTLGQGPEFLTYFQNEAQLEKSRLLSDRFSAERPKGSFSTLEIQRTEQGDSAMYLCASSFEVDTQYFGPGTRLTVL.

V is TRBV19 and J is TRBJ1-2; D possibly corresponds to TRBD1 (5 bases). The CDR3 has 15 amino acids. V lost 8 bases to trimming and J lost 6 bases, with 22 bases between them. Germline V gives CDR1 LNHDA, CDR2 SQIVND (reference sequence). The CDR3 bases are TGTGCCAGTGGTAGAGCTCTGGCAGGGATCCATGGCTACACCTTC. This translates into CASGRALAGIHGYTF.

This clone came up a few times. The chain has TRBV7-6 and TRBJ2-1, with 8 bases that match TRBD1. This CDR3 spans 12 amino acids. Germline V CDR1 and CDR2: SGHVS, FNYEAQ. V was pared by 5 bases and J by 14 bases, with 8 bases of the junction left unmatched. The CDR3 sequence is CASSEGTGSKFF. The CDR3 DNA reads TGTGCCAGCAGCGAAGGGACAGGTAGTAAGTTCTTC.

This clone was detected a few times. The chain links TRBV10-3 to TRBJ2-1; no firm D call. CDR1 and CDR2 (germline): ENHRY, SYGVKD. This CDR3 spans 12 amino acids. V gave up 2 bases and J gave up 5 bases, with 4 bases separating them. DNA of the CDR3: TGTGCCATCAGTGAGGCGGACAATGAGCAGTTCTTC. Its translation: CAISEADNEQFF.

This chain joins TRBV5-4 and TRBJ2-5; 10 bases align to TRBD2. With V trimmed by 4 bases and J by 1 base, 4 bases remained unmatched. This CDR3 is built from 15 residues. Germline V gene sequence: CDR1 SGHNT, CDR2 YYREEE (reference sequence). CDR3 sequence reads: CASSATSGVQETQYF. Written as DNA, the CDR3 is TGTGCCAGCAGCGCAACTAGCGGGGTCCAAGAGACCCAGTACTTC.

This chain uses TRBV7-9 with TRBJ2-2, with 9 bases that match TRBD2. Per germline, CDR1 SEHNR and CDR2 FQNEAQ (reference sequence). V was clipped by 5 bases and J by 6 bases; unmatched bases: 10. The CDR3 contains 16 residues. CDR3 region: CASSATSGILAGELFF. The CDR3 DNA reads TGTGCCAGCAGCGCGACTAGCGGAATCTTGGCCGGGGAGCTGTTTTTT.

CDR3 bases: TGCGCCAGCAGTCAGTCCGGGACAGAGTACACCGGGGAGCTGTTTTTT. Protein sequence: CASSQSGTEYTGELFF. The rearrangement uses TRBV23-1 and TRBJ2-2, with 7 nucleotides matching TRBD1. TRBV23-1 is marked as an open reading frame, function uncertain. The CDR3 consists of 16 residues. V was pared by 3 bases and J by 3 bases, with 7 bases of the junction left unmatched.

This clone occurred a few times. The chain recombines TRBV2 with TRBJ1-5; D uncertain. CDR1 is SNHLY, CDR2 FYNNEI, per germline. Trimming took off 7 bases at V and 5 bases at J, with 9 bases between the two ends. The CDR3 has 12 residues. The CDR3 region has the DNA TGTGCCAGCACGAACGGAGATCAGCCCCAGCATTTT. Protein: CASTNGDQPQHF.

The J gene is TRBJ1-5, the V gene TRBV27; a possible D gene is TRBD1 (5 bases). Germline V CDR1 and CDR2: MNHEY, SMNVEV (reference sequence). V lost 2 bases and J 5 bases, leaving 13 bases between the germline ends. This CDR3 comprises 15 residues. CDR3 nucleotide sequence: TGTGCCAGCAGTTTAACTGGCAGGGCGTATCAGCCCCAGCATTTT. Translated, it gives CASSLTGRAYQPQHF.

The chain links TRBV4-1 to TRBJ2-2, with TRBD1 as a possible D gene (6 bases). The V and J ends lost 4 bases and 4 bases respectively, with 16 bases between them. CDR1 and CDR2 from the germline V gene are MGHRA and YSYEKL. The CDR3 has 16 amino acids. CDR3 sequence reads: CASSPQQRGSTGELFF. Written as DNA, the CDR3 is TGCGCCAGCAGCCCCCAACAAAGGGGGAGCACCGGGGAGCTGTTTTTT.

The chain joins TRBV2 to TRBJ2-2; 8 bases are shared with TRBD1. The germline CDR1 and CDR2 sequences are SNHLY and FYNNEI. V shed 6 bases, J shed 0 bases, and the junction held 3 bases outside the gene matches. The CDR3 totals 15 residues. The CDR3 region is CASRPGQANTGELFF. Here the CDR3 DNA reads TGTGCCAGCAGGCCGGGACAGGCGAACACCGGGGAGCTGTTTTTT.

CDR3 residues: CASSLGAYEQYF. As DNA, the CDR3 is TGTGCCAGCAGCTTGGGGGCCTACGAGCAGTACTTC. The V call is TRBV7-9, the J call TRBJ2-7; D tentatively fits TRBD1 or TRBD2 (5 bases each). The V and J ends lost 3 bases and 2 bases respectively, with 5 bases between them. This CDR3 region has 12 residues. The V gene's germline CDR1 is SEHNR and CDR2 FQNEAQ (reference sequence).

The gene calls are TRBV18 and TRBJ1-2; the D gene is possibly TRBD1 (5 bases). CDR1 is KGHSH, CDR2 LQKENI, per germline. V gave up 3 bases and J gave up 2 bases, with 7 bases separating them. The CDR3 is 13 amino acids. The CDR3, as DNA: TGTGCCAGCTCACCCGACAGAAACTATGGCTACACCTTC. Translation gives CASSPDRNYGYTF. Based on the CDR3 plus reference TRBV18 and TRBJ1-2, the full variable domain is NAGVMQNPRHLVRRRGQEARLRCSPMKGHSHVYWYRQLPEEGLKFMVYLQKENIIDESGMPKERFSAEFPKEGPSILRIQQVVRGDSAAYFCASSPDRNYGYTFGSGTRLTVV.

The chain uses TRBV6-5 and TRBJ1-1, with no clear D. From germline, CDR1 is MNHEY and CDR2 SVGAGI. V lost 2 bases to trimming and J lost 0 bases, with 7 bases between them. CDR3 length: 14 residues. CDR3 sequence reads: CASSYGRMNTEAFF. For the CDR3, the DNA is TGTGCCAGCAGTTACGGACGGATGAACACTGAAGCTTTCTTT.

The sample holds a few counts of this clone. V and J are TRBV29-1 and TRBJ1-2, with D perhaps matching TRBD1 (5 bases). Germline CDR1 reads SQVTM; CDR2 reads ANQGSEA. Trimming stripped 7 bases from V and 6 bases from J, with 21 bases between. This CDR3 has 14 residues. This CDR3 is CSATRQRSVDGYTF. The CDR3 DNA follows: TGCAGCGCAACGCGACAGAGAAGTGTCGATGGCTACACCTTC.

The rearrangement joins TRBV7-9 to TRBJ2-5; D uncertain. Trimming left V 5 bases short and J 2 bases short, with 12 bases between. Per the germline V gene, CDR1 is SEHNR and CDR2 is FQNEAQ (reference sequence). The length of the CDR3 is 14 residues. The CDR3 loop reads CASSRKDGQETQYF. CDR3 coding DNA: TGTGCCAGCAGCCGAAAAGACGGACAAGAGACCCAGTACTTC.

The gene calls are TRBV7-9 and TRBJ1-5; a weak D match, TRBD1 (5 bases). This CDR3 spans 14 amino acids. Germline CDR1 reads SEHNR; CDR2 reads FQNEAQ (reference sequence). V was trimmed by 5 bases and J by 4 bases, leaving 12 bases between them. The CDR3 DNA is TGTGCCAGCAGCCGGGGGGATCTTAATCAGCCCCAGCATTTT. Translating it yields CASSRGDLNQPQHF. The complete variable domain, with remaining parts taken from reference TRBV7-9 and TRBJ1-5, reads DTGVSQNPRHKITKRGQNVTFRCDPISEHNRLYWYRQTLGQGPEFLTYFQNEAQLEKSRLLSDRFSAERPKGSFSTLEIQRTEQGDSAMYLCASSRGDLNQPQHFGDGTRLSIL.

J is TRBJ1-4 and V is TRBV5-6; unclear D gene. The CDR3 extends over 16 amino acids. Germline V gene data show CDR1 as SGHDT and CDR2 as YYEEEE. V was shortened by 2 bases and J by 0 bases, with 11 bases between the two germline ends. The DNA of the CDR3 is TGTGCCAGCAGCTTTCTGGGGAGCACAACTAATGAAAAACTGTTTTTT. As protein: CASSFLGSTTNEKLFF.

The rearrangement links TRBV6-1 to TRBJ2-2; 8 positions match TRBD1. Germline V CDR1 and CDR2: MNHNS, SASEGT. The CDR3 has 15 residues. Germline trimming cut 6 bases from V and 0 bases from J; bases unmatched to any gene: 3. This CDR3 reads CASRRTGTNTGELFF. CDR3 sequence (DNA): TGTGCCAGCAGAAGGACAGGGACGAACACCGGGGAGCTGTTTTTT.

The chain couples TRBV7-6 to TRBJ2-6, with D possibly being TRBD2 (5 bases). Germline lookup yields CDR1 SGHVS and CDR2 FNYEAQ. This CDR3 is 18 amino acids long. The V gene lost 5 bases and the J gene lost 2 bases, with 19 bases spanning the gap. The DNA for the CDR3 is TGTGCCAGCAGCAGCCGGGGTGGTGGGTCCACTGGGGCCAACGTCCTGACTTTC. Its translation: CASSSRGGGSTGANVLTF.

The chain employs TRBV2 and TRBJ2-5; 8 nucleotides agree with TRBD2. The V gene end was trimmed by 1 base and the J gene end by 5 bases; junction bases not matched to a gene: 15. The CDR3 has 18 residues. Germline-derived CDR1 and CDR2 are SNHLY and FYNNEI. The CDR3 here is CASSEGQRGHLGGETQYF. The CDR3 DNA sequence: TGTGCCAGCAGTGAAGGCCAGCGGGGGCACCTAGGCGGGGAGACCCAGTACTTC.

This clone appeared a single time. The chain recombines TRBV7-9 with TRBJ2-7; tentative D call: TRBD2 (6 bases). The CDR3 sequence is 11 residues long. Looked up from germline, CDR1 is SEHNR and CDR2 is FQNEAQ (reference sequence). Trimming left V 7 bases short and J 7 bases short, with 11 bases between. The CDR3 DNA sequence: TGTGCCAGCACCGGGGGTGGTGAGCAGTACTTC. It encodes CASTGGGEQYF. Looking up the rest from reference TRBV7-9 and TRBJ2-7 gives the full variable domain: DTGVSQNPRHKITKRGQNVTFRCDPISEHNRLYWYRQTLGQGPEFLTYFQNEAQLEKSRLLSDRFSAERPKGSFSTLEIQRTEQGDSAMYLCASTGGGEQYFGPGTRLTVT.

The V and J genes are TRBV5-1 and TRBJ1-2; 9 bases fit TRBD1. This CDR3 is built from 18 residues. Unmatched junction bases numbered 13, after V lost 4 bases and J lost 0 bases. CDR1 and CDR2 (germline): SGHRS, YFSETQ. The CDR3 protein is CASSTRAETGGANYGYTF. CDR3 nucleotide sequence: TGCGCCAGCAGCACTCGCGCGGAGACAGGGGGTGCTAACTATGGCTACACCTTC.